The 6 T cell receptor beta chains below were found in one sample sequenced in a study of shared clonotypes between healthy human individuals. Terminally differentiated effector memory CD45RA+ cells were left out of the naive CD8 fraction, which was CD45RO-negative and positively selected for CCR7. TCRdb keeps only in-frame clones here, not all; method: immunoSEQ multiplex PCR. The table lists around 2,000,000 clones, roughly 91% of them singletons. Sequenced input: naive CD8+ T cells from PBMCs. These receptors all stem from a man younger than 35 in good health. Some clones in this sample may be carry-over from other donors' samples.

J is TRBJ2-3 and V is TRBV29-1; 10 bases line up with TRBD1. This CDR3 has 14 amino acids. V trimming: 0 bases; J trimming: 5 bases; junction bases outside the gene matches: 2. Germline V gives CDR1 SQVTM, CDR2 ANQGSEA. CDR3: CSVEEGTGVDTQYF. The CDR3 DNA is TGCAGCGTTGAAGAAGGGACAGGGGTAGATACGCAGTATTTT.

CDR3 sequence (DNA): TGTGCCAGCAGCTTGGCCGGTAAATCCTACGAGCAGTACTTC. This encodes CASSLAGKSYEQYF. V is TRBV7-9 and J is TRBJ2-7, with D hard to call. Between the trimmed V and J ends, which lost 3 bases and 1 base, there was a span of 10 bases. This CDR3 region has 14 residues. Germline assignment: CDR1 SEHNR and CDR2 FQNEAQ (reference sequence). The full variable domain, completed using reference TRBV7-9 and TRBJ2-7, is DTGVSQNPRHKITKRGQNVTFRCDPISEHNRLYWYRQTLGQGPEFLTYFQNEAQLEKSRLLSDRFSAERPKGSFSTLEIQRTEQGDSAMYLCASSLAGKSYEQYFGPGTRLTVT.

V usage is TRBV5-1 and J usage is TRBJ2-1; 12 bases line up with TRBD2. Germline V CDR1 and CDR2: SGHRS, YFSETQ. Trimming took 4 bases from V and 1 from J; bases not matched to a gene: 12. The CDR3 extends over 19 amino acids. This chain's CDR3 is CASSPPWTSGKSSYNEQFF. CDR3 nucleotides: TGCGCCAGCAGCCCACCCTGGACTAGCGGGAAGTCTTCCTACAATGAGCAGTTCTTC.

The V call is TRBV18, the J call TRBJ2-7; no definite D call. This CDR3 contains 14 residues. V was trimmed by 0 bases and J by 2 bases, leaving 8 bases between them. Germline V lookup: CDR1 KGHSH, CDR2 LQKENI. The CDR3 sequence: CASSPPAGTYEQYF. The CDR3 region has the DNA TGTGCCAGCTCACCACCGGCAGGTACCTACGAGCAGTACTTC.

The gene calls are TRBV9 and TRBJ2-2, with TRBD2 as a possible D gene (7 bases). CDR1 and CDR2 (germline): SGDLS, YYNGEE. Trimming cost V 4 bases and J 0 bases, with 16 bases left between them. This CDR3 comprises 17 residues. The DNA of the CDR3 is TGTGCCAGCAGCTCCCGGGGGGCAATGACGAACACCGGGGAGCTGTTTTTT. This sequence encodes CASSSRGAMTNTGELFF.

This chain links TRBV27 with TRBJ2-3; D ambiguous. CDR1 and CDR2 (germline): MNHEY, SMNVEV (reference sequence). The CDR3 runs to 18 residues. Trimming pared 1 base from V and 0 bases from J, leaving 17 bases between. The CDR3 DNA reads TGTGCCAGCAGTTTATTGACCTCCCAAGGACCTAGCACAGATACGCAGTATTTT. Its translation is CASSLLTSQGPSTDTQYF.